One and the same sample provided the 19 T cell receptor beta chains below, sequenced in a study of identical twins. Via MiXCR, TCRdb re-called the 5' RACE reads, giving one row per CDR3 protein. The sample has approximately 680,000 distinct CDR3 sequences, just over 7% seen once; the top ten hold 1.6%. This sample was shared with a second study, whose subject was yellow fever vaccine responses in identical twins.

Material for sequencing was PBMCs. These receptors were obtained from a woman between 18 and 29 years old in good health.

This clonotype was counted a few times. The V call is TRBV13, the J call TRBJ1-1, with D unclear. Germline CDR1 reads PRHDT; CDR2 reads FYEKMQ (reference sequence). Trimming removed 3 bases at V and 0 bases at J, with 11 bases between. The CDR3 length is 15 residues. The CDR3 sequence: CASSLGAPMNTEAFF. For the CDR3, the DNA is TGTGCCAGCAGCTTGGGCGCTCCCATGAACACTGAAGCTTTCTTT.

The genes are TRBV20-1 and TRBJ2-3, with 10 bases that match TRBD2. The CDR3 is 15 amino acids. V shed 6 bases, J shed 3 bases, and the junction held 9 bases outside the gene matches. The germline CDR1 and CDR2 sequences are DFQATT and SNEGSKA (reference sequence). CDR3 amino acids: CSAASLAGATDTQYF. DNA for the CDR3: TGCAGTGCCGCGAGTCTAGCGGGGGCGACAGATACGCAGTATTTT.

This clonotype was seen at least ten times. The CDR3 spells CASSTDRDEQFF. CDR3 DNA: TGCGCCAGCAGCACCGACAGGGATGAGCAGTTCTTC. V and J are TRBV5-1 and TRBJ2-1; 7 bases are a match to TRBD1. This CDR3 is built from 12 residues. Per the germline V gene, CDR1 is SGHRS and CDR2 is YFSETQ. After removal of 4 bases from V and 8 bases from J, the junction contained 3 bases not matched to a gene. Full variable domain (rest looked up from reference TRBV5-1 and TRBJ2-1): KAGVTQTPRYLIKTRGQQVTLSCSPISGHRSVSWYQQTPGQGLQFLFEYFSETQRNKGNFPGRFSGRQFSNSRSEMNVSTLELGDSALYLCASSTDRDEQFFGPGTRLTVL.

In its sample, this clonotype was seen many times. The chain links TRBV11-3 to TRBJ2-5; TRBD2 might be the D (5 bases). This CDR3 comprises 13 residues. V was shortened by 0 bases and J by 4 bases, with 6 bases between the two germline ends. Germline lookup yields CDR1 SGHNT and CDR2 YENEEA. For the CDR3, the DNA is TGTGCCAGCAGCTTAGACGGGGTAGAGACCCAGTACTTC. This sequence encodes CASSLDGVETQYF.

V is TRBV2 and J is TRBJ2-1; TRBD2 matches at 7 bases. The CDR3 runs 15 residues. V lost 5 bases, J lost 2 bases, and 6 bases stayed unmatched. CDR1 is SNHLY and CDR2 is FYNNEI in the germline V gene. The CDR3 nucleotides are TGTGCCAGCAGTAGGAGGGAGGGCCCCTACAATGAGCAGTTCTTC. As protein: CASSRREGPYNEQFF. Drawing the rest from reference TRBV2 and TRBJ2-1, the complete variable domain is EPEVTQTPSHQVTQMGQEVILRCVPISNHLYFYWYRQILGQKVEFLVSFYNNEISEKSEIFDDQFSVERPDGSNFTLKIRSTKLEDSAMYFCASSRREGPYNEQFFGPGTRLTVL.

The chain uses TRBV10-3 and TRBJ2-5, with D possibly TRBD2 on 6 matching bases. The germline gives CDR1 ENHRY, CDR2 SYGVKD. This CDR3 is 14 amino acids long. The V end was cut by 11 bases, the J end by 4 bases, with 20 bases between. CDR3 nucleotides: TGTGCCGTCGGGGGAGCTGGGGCGGGAGAGACCCAGTACTTC. This gives the protein CAVGGAGAGETQYF.

In its sample, this clonotype was seen many times. The chain links TRBV15 to TRBJ1-5, with unresolved D. The CDR3 extends over 13 amino acids. In germline, CDR1 is LNHNV, CDR2 YYDKDF (reference sequence). Trimming took off 1 base at V and 3 bases at J, with 4 bases between the two ends. The CDR3 loop reads CATSRVNNQPQHF. CDR3 coding DNA: TGTGCCACCAGCAGAGTAAACAATCAGCCCCAGCATTTT. Full variable domain (rest looked up from reference TRBV15 and TRBJ1-5): DAMVIQNPRYQVTQFGKPVTLSCSQTLNHNVMYWYQQKSSQAPKLLFHYYDKDFNNEADTPDNFQSRRPNTSFCFLDIRSPGLGDTAMYLCATSRVNNQPQHFGDGTRLSIL.

V usage is TRBV7-4 and J usage is TRBJ2-7; TRBD2 might be the D (6 bases). The CDR3 is made up of 17 amino acids. V lost 5 bases to trimming and J lost 3 bases, with 23 bases between them. Germline V CDR1 and CDR2: SGHVT, SQSDAQ. CDR3 protein: CASSDRLGQTDYYEQYF. In DNA, the CDR3 is TGTGCCAGCAGCGATCGACTAGGCCAGACCGACTACTACGAGCAGTACTTC.

This sequence joins TRBV10-3 and TRBJ1-1; D ambiguous. Germline CDR1 is ENHRY and CDR2 is SYGVKD. The CDR3 extends over 11 amino acids. V was trimmed by 11 bases and J by 8 bases, leaving 15 bases between them. CDR3 loop: CASGYGLEAFF. The DNA of the CDR3 is TGTGCCTCAGGTTACGGCCTGGAAGCTTTCTTT.

At least ten counts were recorded for this clonotype. The rearrangement uses TRBV12-3 or TRBV12-4 and TRBJ1-1, with 9 bases identical to TRBD1. This CDR3 comprises 16 residues. Trimming removed 3 bases from V and 5 bases from J; junction bases left unmatched: 10. CDR3 sequence reads: CASSFKAGQGGTEAFF. The CDR3 region has the DNA TGTGCCAGCAGTTTTAAGGCGGGACAGGGTGGAACTGAAGCTTTCTTT.

The chain couples TRBV6-6 to TRBJ2-1; D is uncertain. The CDR3 sequence is 11 residues long. V lost 5 bases to trimming and J lost 8 bases, with 7 bases between them. CDR1 is MNHNY, CDR2 SVGAGI, per germline (reference sequence). As DNA, the CDR3 is TGTGCCAGCAGTGCTAGGGATGAGCAGTTCTTC. As protein: CASSARDEQFF.

This clonotype was observed a few times. The chain couples TRBV10-3 to TRBJ2-2; no clear D gene. This CDR3 is built from 15 residues. Trimming pared 6 bases from V and 6 bases from J, leaving 17 bases between. The V gene's germline CDR1 is ENHRY and CDR2 SYGVKD. Written as DNA, the CDR3 is TGTGCCATCAGGGGCGCGACCAAAGGCCCCGGGGAGCTGTTTTTT. Residues: CAIRGATKGPGELFF.

This clonotype occurred a few times. The chain uses TRBV3-1 and TRBJ2-5; D ambiguous. Deletions cut 4 bases from V and 2 bases from J, with 14 bases between. The CDR3 consists of 15 residues. Per the germline V gene, CDR1 is LGHDT and CDR2 is YNNKEL (reference sequence). This CDR3 is CASSRRWEGQETQYF. CDR3 coding DNA: TGTGCCAGCAGCCGACGGTGGGAAGGGCAAGAGACCCAGTACTTC.

This clonotype has just a few counts. The chain joins TRBV11-2 to TRBJ2-1, with 7 bases identical to TRBD1. Germline V gives CDR1 SGHAT, CDR2 FQNNGV. The CDR3 covers 15 residues. V lost 6 bases and J lost 6; bases outside the gene matches: 11. The CDR3 spells CASRFPGGGSNEQFF. The CDR3 DNA reads TGTGCCAGCAGATTCCCAGGGGGTGGCTCCAATGAGCAGTTCTTC.

V gene TRBV7-3 combines with J gene TRBJ2-5, with D tentatively TRBD1 (6 bases). Trimming stripped 1 base from V and 5 bases from J, with 14 bases between. Looked up from germline, CDR1 is SGHTA and CDR2 is FQGTGA. The CDR3 totals 15 residues. In DNA form, the CDR3 reads TGTGCCAGCAGCTTAATGGGTGGGACACGGGAGACCCAGTACTTC. As protein: CASSLMGGTRETQYF.

This clonotype was observed a handful of times. CDR3 bases: TGTGCCAGCAGTCCCGAGGCGGAAAAAACCTACGAGCAGTACTTC. It is translated as CASSPEAEKTYEQYF. This sequence joins TRBV12-3 or TRBV12-4 and TRBJ2-7; D call uncertain. CDR3 length: 15 residues. Trimming shortened V by 5 bases and J by 2 bases, and 16 bases separated the two germline ends.

This clonotype was detected a few times. This sequence joins TRBV29-1 and TRBJ2-7, with a tentative D call TRBD1 (6 bases). Germline V gene data show CDR1 as SQVTM and CDR2 as ANQGSEA. There are 13 residues in the CDR3. V was pared by 6 bases and J by 2 bases, with 14 bases between. Here the CDR3 reads CSVGGTPPYEQYF. CDR3 nucleotide sequence: TGCAGCGTCGGTGGGACACCCCCCTACGAGCAGTACTTC.

This clonotype was observed a few times. The chain recombines TRBV5-6 with TRBJ2-3; TRBD1 is a possible D gene (5 bases). This CDR3 has 16 residues. The germline V gene encodes CDR1 SGHDT and CDR2 YYEEEE. V was cut by 1 base and J by 3 bases, with 15 bases left in between. CDR3 sequence reads: CASSLISPAGTDTQYF. In DNA, the CDR3 is TGTGCCAGCAGCTTGATCTCTCCTGCAGGGACAGATACGCAGTATTTT.

In this sample, this clonotype turned up many times. This sequence joins TRBV12-3 or TRBV12-4 and TRBJ1-1, with D perhaps matching TRBD1 (5 bases). This CDR3 has 14 residues. V dropped 8 bases and J dropped 1 base, with 14 bases sitting between them. CDR3 DNA: TGTGCCAGCGAGCGGGGGACTCCGAACACTGAAGCTTTCTTT. Translated: CASERGTPNTEAFF.